Described below is a single T cell receptor (beta chain) sequence and its context. Its specific antigen is unknown. Per-nucleotide qualities are absent, and no much larger clonotype sits a single base away. The data were produced on an Illumina HiSeq 2500. Quantitative 5'-RACE with molecular barcodes was the method used to prepare the TCR beta libraries. The authors processed their data as follows. A new computational method based on a probabilistic model of VDJ rearrangement was used to identify disease-linked TCR variants. TCRdb itself trimmed the public reads at Q25 with fastp, ran MiXCR and retained productive beta chains. Every distinct CDR3 protein forms one entry, paired with its most common genes and DNA. It is TCRdb's table, rather than the study itself, that gives the V and J calls and clone size. The sample table lists 250,000 to 300,000 distinct CDR3 sequences, 15% to 20% of them with a count of one. In total, the top ten clones hold 7.5% to 9.5% of the sample.

The data were obtained in a study of CD8 T cells in ankylosing spondylitis (TCRdb year 2017). Background on the whole study: The study profiled T cell receptor beta repertoires in healthy donors and ankylosing spondylitis patients to find disease-linked TCR variants. In total, the full study cohort was made up of some 110 healthy donors and 25 or so ankylosing spondylitis patients. Peripheral blood was sampled, and synovial fluid was additionally collected from ankylosing spondylitis patients. General conclusions and limits of the study: Some of the motif variants had been reported before in the synovial fluid and blood of reactive arthritis patients, a finding that suggests common disease-initiation mechanisms. The disease-linked clones had a CD8+ phenotype and were found at relatively low frequencies in peripheral blood. According to the report, matched synovial fluid samples from ankylosing spondylitis patients were significantly enriched for the disease-linked clones. Blood from ankylosing spondylitis patients appeared to be characterized by a TCR beta motif composed of roughly eight highly homologous amino acid variants.

Relative to germline, V is missing 3 bases and J is missing 1 base, with 7 bases of the junction outside any gene match. Including cysteine and phenylalanine, the CDR3 has 16 amino acids. The kept DNA is CDR3 alone, 48 bases in frame from the first base. CDR1 and CDR2 are read off the germline V gene as SGHRS and YFSETQ. The V and J genes are TRBV5-1 and TRBJ2-3, with 8 bases aligning to TRBD2. This sequence originates from a male donor with ankylosing spondylitis or in good health (not recorded which). Source material: blood, either unsorted or a sorted T cell fraction (not recorded which). The bases read TGCGCCAGCAGCTCTGGACTAGCTATAGGCACAGATACGCAGTATTTT. It encodes CASSSGLAIGTDTQYF.